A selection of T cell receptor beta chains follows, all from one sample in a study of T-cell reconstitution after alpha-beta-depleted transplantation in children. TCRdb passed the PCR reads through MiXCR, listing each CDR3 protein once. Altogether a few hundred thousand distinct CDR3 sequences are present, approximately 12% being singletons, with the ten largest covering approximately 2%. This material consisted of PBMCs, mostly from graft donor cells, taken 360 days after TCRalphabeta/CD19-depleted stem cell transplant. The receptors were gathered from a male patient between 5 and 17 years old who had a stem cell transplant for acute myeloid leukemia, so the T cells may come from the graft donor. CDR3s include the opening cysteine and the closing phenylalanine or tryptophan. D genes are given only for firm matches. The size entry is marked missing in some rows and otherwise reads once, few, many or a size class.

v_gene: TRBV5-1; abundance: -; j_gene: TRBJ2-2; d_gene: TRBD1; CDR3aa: CASSFSYQGDTGELFF; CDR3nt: TGCGCCAGCAGCTTTTCGTACCAGGGGGACACCGGGGAGCTGTTTTTT
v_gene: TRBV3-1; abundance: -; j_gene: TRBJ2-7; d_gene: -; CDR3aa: CASSRRTIRYEQYF; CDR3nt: TGTGCCAGCAGCCGACGGACTATCCGCTACGAGCAGTACTTC
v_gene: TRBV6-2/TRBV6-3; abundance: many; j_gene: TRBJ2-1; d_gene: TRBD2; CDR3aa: CASSRPSGRAVLSYNEQFF; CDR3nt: TGTGCCAGCAGTCGCCCTAGCGGGAGGGCTGTTTTGTCCTACAATGAGCAGTTCTTC
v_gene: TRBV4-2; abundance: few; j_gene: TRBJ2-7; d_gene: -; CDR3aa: CASSQDPPGIVEQYF; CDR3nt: TGTGCCAGCAGCCAAGATCCGCCCGGAATTGTCGAGCAGTACTTC
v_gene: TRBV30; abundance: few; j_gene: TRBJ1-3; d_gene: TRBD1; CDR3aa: CAWSVRRTGTISGNTIYF; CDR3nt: TGTGCCTGGAGTGTACGGCGGACAGGGACTATCTCTGGAAACACCATATATTTT
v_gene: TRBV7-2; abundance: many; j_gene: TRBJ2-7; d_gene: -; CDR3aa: CASSVEWVEQYF; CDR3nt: TGTGCCAGCAGCGTAGAGTGGGTGGAGCAGTACTTC
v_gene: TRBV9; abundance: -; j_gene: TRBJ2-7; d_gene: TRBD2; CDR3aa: CASSVGLAGSGEQYF; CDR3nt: TGTGCCAGCAGCGTAGGGCTAGCGGGATCGGGAGAGCAGTACTTC
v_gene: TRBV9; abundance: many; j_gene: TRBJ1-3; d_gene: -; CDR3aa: CASSVGHVVSGNTIYF; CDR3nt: TGTGCCAGCAGCGTAGGGCACGTAGTTTCTGGAAACACCATATATTTT
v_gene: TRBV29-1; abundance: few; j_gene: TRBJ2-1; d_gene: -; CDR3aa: CSARAGGLQDEQFF; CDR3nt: TGCAGCGCCCGCGCAGGGGGGTTACAGGATGAGCAGTTCTTC
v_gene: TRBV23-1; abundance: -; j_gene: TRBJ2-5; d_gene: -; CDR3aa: CASSQSTRHQETQYF; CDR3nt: TGCGCCAGCAGTCAATCTACGCGGCACCAAGAGACCCAGTACTTC
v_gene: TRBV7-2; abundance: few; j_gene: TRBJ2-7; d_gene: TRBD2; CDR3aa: CASSLAPWLAGGWQQYF; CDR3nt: TGTGCCAGCAGCTTAGCGCCCTGGCTAGCGGGAGGCTGGCAGCAGTACTTC
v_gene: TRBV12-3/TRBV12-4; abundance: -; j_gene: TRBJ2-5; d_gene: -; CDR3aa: CASSLEAGTRGTQYF; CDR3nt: TGTGCCAGCAGTTTAGAGGCGGGGACCCGGGGGACCCAGTACTTC
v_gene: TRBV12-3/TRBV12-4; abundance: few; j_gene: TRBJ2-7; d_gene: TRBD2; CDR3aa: CASSPSGSHSYEQYF; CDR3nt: TGTGCCAGCAGTCCTAGCGGGAGCCACTCCTACGAGCAGTACTTC
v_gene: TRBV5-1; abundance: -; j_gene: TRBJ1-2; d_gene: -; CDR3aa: CASSLAEGVGYTF; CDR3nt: TGCGCCAGCAGCTTGGCCGAGGGGGTTGGCTACACCTTC
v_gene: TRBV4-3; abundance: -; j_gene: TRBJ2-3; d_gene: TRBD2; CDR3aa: CASSQEEGASGRGDTQYF; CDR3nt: TGCGCCAGCAGCCAAGAGGAGGGGGCTAGCGGGAGGGGAGATACGCAGTATTTT
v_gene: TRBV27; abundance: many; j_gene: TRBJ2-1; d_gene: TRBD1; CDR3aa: CASSWGQGALIDEQFF; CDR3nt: TGTGCCAGCAGCTGGGGCCAGGGGGCCTTGATCGATGAGCAGTTCTTC
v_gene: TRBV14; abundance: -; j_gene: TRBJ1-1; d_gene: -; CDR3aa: CASSQGEGQWTEAFF; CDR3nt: TGTGCCAGCAGCCAAGGTGAGGGGCAATGGACTGAAGCTTTCTTT
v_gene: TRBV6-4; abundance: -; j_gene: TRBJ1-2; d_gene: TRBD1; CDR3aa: CASRTGGGRGYTF; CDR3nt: TGTGCCAGCAGAACAGGGGGAGGACGAGGCTACACCTTC
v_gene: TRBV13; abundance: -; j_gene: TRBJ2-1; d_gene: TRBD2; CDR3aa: CASSQPGLAGIKQFF; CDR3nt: TGTGCCAGCAGCCAACCGGGACTAGCGGGTATAAAGCAGTTCTTC
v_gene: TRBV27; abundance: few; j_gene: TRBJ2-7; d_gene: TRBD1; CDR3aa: CASSTMTGRTRYEQYF; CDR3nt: TGTGCCAGCAGTACAATGACAGGGCGAACTCGCTACGAGCAGTACTTC
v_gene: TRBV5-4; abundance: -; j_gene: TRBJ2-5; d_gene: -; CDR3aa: CASSYRREEETQYF; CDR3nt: TGTGCCAGCAGCTATCGACGGGAAGAAGAGACCCAGTACTTC
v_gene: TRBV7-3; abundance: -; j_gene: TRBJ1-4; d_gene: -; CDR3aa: CASSLSGETNEKLFF; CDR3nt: TGTGCCAGCAGCTTAAGTGGGGAAACTAATGAAAAACTGTTTTTT
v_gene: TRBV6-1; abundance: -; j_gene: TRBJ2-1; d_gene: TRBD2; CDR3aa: CASRLLGLAGGPFYNEQFF; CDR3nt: TGTGCCAGCAGACTACTGGGACTAGCGGGAGGGCCTTTCTACAATGAGCAGTTCTTC
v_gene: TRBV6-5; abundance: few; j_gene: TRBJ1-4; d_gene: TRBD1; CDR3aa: CASSYPTGGREKLFF; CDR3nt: TGTGCCAGCAGTTACCCGACAGGGGGTAGGGAAAAACTGTTTTTT
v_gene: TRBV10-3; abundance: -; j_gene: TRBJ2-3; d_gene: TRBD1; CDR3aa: CAISEGTGGGDTQYF; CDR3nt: TGTGCCATCAGTGAGGGGACAGGGGGAGGAGATACGCAGTATTTT
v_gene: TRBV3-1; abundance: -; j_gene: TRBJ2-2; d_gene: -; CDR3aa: CASSQEFRDGTNTGELFF; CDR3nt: TGTGCCAGCAGCCAGGAGTTCCGGGACGGGACTAACACCGGGGAGCTGTTTTTT
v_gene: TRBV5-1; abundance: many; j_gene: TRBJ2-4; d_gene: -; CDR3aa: CASSFVSDQNIQYF; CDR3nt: TGCGCCAGCAGCTTTGTCAGCGATCAAAACATTCAGTACTTC
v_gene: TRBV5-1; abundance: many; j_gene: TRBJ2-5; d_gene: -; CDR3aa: CASSLAIGTQYF; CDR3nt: TGCGCCAGCAGCTTGGCCATTGGGACCCAGTACTTC
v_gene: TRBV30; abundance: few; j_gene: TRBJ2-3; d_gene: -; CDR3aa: CAFGGSTDTQYF; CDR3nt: TGTGCCTTCGGCGGCAGCACAGATACGCAGTATTTT
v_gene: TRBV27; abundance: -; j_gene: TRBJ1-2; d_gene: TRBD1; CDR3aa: CASRPPGQGYGYTF; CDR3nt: TGTGCCAGCAGACCACCGGGACAGGGATATGGCTACACCTTC
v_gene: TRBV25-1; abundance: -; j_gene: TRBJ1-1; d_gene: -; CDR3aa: CASSESGGDDTEAFF; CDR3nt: TGTGCCAGCAGTGAATCTGGGGGCGACGACACTGAAGCTTTCTTT
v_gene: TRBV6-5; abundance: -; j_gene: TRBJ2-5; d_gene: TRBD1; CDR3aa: CASSYSIQGATAATQYF; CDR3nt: TGTGCCAGCAGTTACTCGATTCAGGGGGCGACCGCAGCGACCCAGTACTTC
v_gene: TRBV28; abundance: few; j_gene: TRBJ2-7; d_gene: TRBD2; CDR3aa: CASSPFLAGYEQYF; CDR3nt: TGTGCCAGCAGCCCATTTCTAGCGGGGTACGAGCAGTACTTC
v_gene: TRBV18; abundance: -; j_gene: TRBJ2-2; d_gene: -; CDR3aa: CATQGRGNTGELFF; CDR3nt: TGTGCCACCCAGGGACGCGGGAACACCGGGGAGCTGTTTTTT
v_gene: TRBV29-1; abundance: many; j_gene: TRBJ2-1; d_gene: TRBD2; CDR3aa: CSVRLAGGLKQFF; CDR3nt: TGCAGCGTGAGACTAGCGGGAGGCCTCAAGCAGTTCTTC
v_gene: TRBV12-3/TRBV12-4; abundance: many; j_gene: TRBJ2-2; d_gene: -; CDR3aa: CASSSPKGRNTGELFF; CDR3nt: TGTGCCAGCAGTTCCCCCAAGGGCCGGAACACCGGGGAGCTGTTTTTT
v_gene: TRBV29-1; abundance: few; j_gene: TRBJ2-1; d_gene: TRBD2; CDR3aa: CSDLTSGFF; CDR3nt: TGCAGCGACCTGACTAGCGGGTTCTTC
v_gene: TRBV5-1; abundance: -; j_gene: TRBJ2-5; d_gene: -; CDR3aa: CASSSEVLRKETQYF; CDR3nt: TGCGCCAGCAGCTCCGAAGTCCTGCGGAAAGAGACCCAGTACTTC
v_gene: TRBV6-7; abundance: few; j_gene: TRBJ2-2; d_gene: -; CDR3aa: CASSSSLTTVYTNTGELFF; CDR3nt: TGTGCCAGCAGTTCCTCCCTAACGACAGTCTACACGAACACCGGGGAGCTGTTTTTT
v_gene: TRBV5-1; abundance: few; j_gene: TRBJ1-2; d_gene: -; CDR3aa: CASSLTFGGQPGYTF; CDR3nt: TGCGCCAGCAGCTTGACCTTCGGGGGGCAACCTGGCTACACCTTC
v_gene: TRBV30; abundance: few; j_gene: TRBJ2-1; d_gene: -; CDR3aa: CAAIWRRGGEQFF; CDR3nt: TGTGCCGCAATCTGGCGGAGGGGGGGTGAGCAGTTCTTC
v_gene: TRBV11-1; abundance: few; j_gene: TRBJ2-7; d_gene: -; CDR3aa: CASSQGRLPSGYEQYF; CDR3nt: TGTGCCAGCAGCCAAGGCAGACTTCCATCGGGTTACGAGCAGTACTTC
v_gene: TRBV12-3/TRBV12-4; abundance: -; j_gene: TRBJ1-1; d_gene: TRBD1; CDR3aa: CASSPDRGRNEAFF; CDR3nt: TGTGCCAGCAGTCCGGACAGGGGGCGTAATGAAGCTTTCTTT
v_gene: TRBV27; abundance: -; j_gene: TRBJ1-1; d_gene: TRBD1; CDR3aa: CDSHRRGGMNTEAFF; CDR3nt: TGTGACAGCCATCGCAGGGGGGGTATGAACACTGAAGCTTTCTTT
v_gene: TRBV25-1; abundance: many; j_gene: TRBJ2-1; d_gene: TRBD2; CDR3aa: CASSEWGEGNNEQFF; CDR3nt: TGTGCCAGCAGTGAATGGGGGGAGGGGAACAATGAGCAGTTCTTC
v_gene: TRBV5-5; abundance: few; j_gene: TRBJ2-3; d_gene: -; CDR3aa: CASSWLWVVTDTQYF; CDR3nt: TGTGCCAGCAGCTGGCTTTGGGTAGTGACAGATACGCAGTATTTT
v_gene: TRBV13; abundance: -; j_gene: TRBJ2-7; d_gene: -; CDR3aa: CASSSLLGFSYEQYF; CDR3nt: TGTGCCAGCAGCTCTCTACTTGGGTTCTCCTACGAGCAGTACTTC
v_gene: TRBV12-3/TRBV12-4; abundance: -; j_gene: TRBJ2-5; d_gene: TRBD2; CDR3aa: CASSHTSGTGETQYF; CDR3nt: TGTGCCAGCAGCCATACTAGCGGGACGGGGGAGACCCAGTACTTC
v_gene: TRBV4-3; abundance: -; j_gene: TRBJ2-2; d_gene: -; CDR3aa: CASSQDPPGANTGELFF; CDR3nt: TGCGCCAGCAGCCAAGATCCCCCAGGCGCGAACACCGGGGAGCTGTTTTTT
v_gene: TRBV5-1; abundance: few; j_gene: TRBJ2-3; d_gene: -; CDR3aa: CASSLNDRADTQYF; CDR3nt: TGCGCCAGCAGCTTAAATGATAGGGCAGATACGCAGTATTTT
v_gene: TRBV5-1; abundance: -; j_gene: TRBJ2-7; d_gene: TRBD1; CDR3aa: CASSPYYGTVNEQYF; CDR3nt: TGCGCCAGCAGCCCGTATTACGGGACAGTCAACGAGCAGTACTTC